The 20 T cell receptor beta chains listed next were all sequenced from one sample in a study of graft-versus-host responses after intestinal transplantation (dated by TCRdb to 2020 to 2023). The library relied on the immunoSEQ multiplex PCR assay. The table was pulled from immuneACCESS by TCRdb, which kept in-frame rearrangements only. Such tables lose some clones; where checked, under half of the loss comes from unresolved V genes, and the rest has no known cause. The sample records about 97,000 clones, 90% of which are singletons. The ten largest clonotypes hold roughly 16% of the sample. Here the sequenced sample was PBMCs, taken 453 days after intestinal transplant. Receptors originate from a human patient who received an intestinal transplant, so some T cells may come from the graft donor.

The CDR3 sequence: CASSPTGGSGNTIYF. CDR3 bases: TGTGCCAGCAGCCCGACAGGGGGCTCTGGAAACACCATATATTTT. The chain links TRBV7-9 to TRBJ1-3; 9 bases map to TRBD1. Germline V lookup: CDR1 SEHNR, CDR2 FQNEAQ (reference sequence). J lost 0 bases, V lost 5 bases, and 2 bases had no gene match. CDR3 size: 15 residues.

CDR3 residues: CAISEYGGAADTQYF. CDR3 in DNA: TGTGCCATCAGTGAGTATGGGGGGGCAGCAGATACGCAGTATTTT. V gene TRBV10-3 combines with J gene TRBJ2-3; D is perhaps TRBD2 (7 bases). There are 15 residues in the CDR3. Trimming left V 1 base short and J 4 bases short, with 12 bases between. Germline V gene data show CDR1 as ENHRY and CDR2 as SYGVKD.

On this clone itself: Other DNA sequences in the same sample also yield this CDR3. The chain employs TRBV5-4 and TRBJ1-1; D gene ambiguous. CDR3 length: 14 residues. The ends were cut back, 0 bases at V and 1 base at J, with 7 bases in the middle. Germline CDR1 SGHNT, CDR2 YYREEE (reference sequence). CDR3 bases: TGTGCCAGCAGCTTGGGGGCGGGGAACACTGAAGCTTTCTTT. It translates to CASSLGAGNTEAFF.

The chain employs TRBV19 and TRBJ1-2; D unclear. The CDR3 runs 14 residues. CDR1 and CDR2 from the germline V gene are LNHDA and SQIVND (reference sequence). Trimming stripped 3 bases from V and 4 bases from J, with 12 bases between. DNA for the CDR3: TGTGCCAGTAGTATGGCCGGTCAGCTCTATGGCTACACCTTC. Its protein product is CASSMAGQLYGYTF.

In this sample, this clone turned up a few times. A read error may be the cause here, since a much bigger clone is one base away. The V gene is TRBV2, the J gene TRBJ1-5; no clear D. Germline CDR1 is SNHLY and CDR2 is FYNNEI. Trimming stripped 5 bases from V and 4 bases from J, with 9 bases between. CDR3 length: 13 amino acids. The CDR3 here is CASSPGPNQPQHF. DNA of the CDR3: TGTGCCAGCAGTCCCGGACCGAATCAGCCCCAGCATTTT.

The chain joins TRBV7-2 to TRBJ2-3, with TRBD2 identical over 8 bases. The CDR3 totals 19 residues. Germline V gene data show CDR1 as SGHTA and CDR2 as FQGNSA. Unmatched junction bases numbered 18, after V lost 5 bases and J lost 2 bases. CDR3 in DNA: TGTGCCAGCAGCCCCCCGCGCAGGACTAGCAGAGGATCCACAGATACGCAGTATTTT. Translation gives CASSPPRRTSRGSTDTQYF.

V gene TRBV6-1 combines with J gene TRBJ2-1; D is perhaps TRBD1 or TRBD2 (5 bases each). V was cut by 2 bases and J by 10 bases, with 12 bases left in between. Germline loops: CDR1 MNHNS, CDR2 SASEGT. CDR3 length: 13 amino acids. The CDR3 region has the DNA TGTGCCAGCAGTGAAACTTCTTGGGGGGAGCAGTTCTTC. Its protein product is CASSETSWGEQFF.

The sample holds a few counts of this clone. This sequence joins TRBV18 and TRBJ1-3; 9 bases line up with TRBD1. CDR1 KGHSH and CDR2 LQKENI come from the germline V gene. V shed 3 bases and J 4 bases; nucleotides not matched to a gene: 10. The CDR3 spans 17 residues. The CDR3 region is CASSPNLGQGAGNTIYF. The CDR3 DNA sequence: TGTGCCAGCTCACCGAATTTGGGACAGGGAGCAGGAAACACCATATATTTT.

The rearrangement uses TRBV27 and TRBJ2-3; 16 bases map to TRBD2. V dropped 5 bases and J dropped 6; count of bases not matched to a gene: 8. The CDR3 spans 17 residues. Per germline, CDR1 MNHEY and CDR2 SMNVEV (reference sequence). The CDR3 DNA is TGTGCCAGCAGTCCCCCGGGACTAGCGGGGGGGATGGATACGCAGTATTTT. Translated: CASSPPGLAGGMDTQYF.

V is TRBV11-1 and J is TRBJ1-4; D is unclear. Looked up from germline, CDR1 is SGHAT and CDR2 is FQDESV (reference sequence). The CDR3 is 14 residues long. V was cut by 5 bases and J by 4 bases, with 11 bases left in between. For the CDR3, the DNA is TGTGCCAGCAGCCCAGGACGGTTTAATGAAAAACTGTTTTTT. Translation gives CASSPGRFNEKLFF.

This clone has a single count. The rearrangement uses TRBV5-1 and TRBJ2-7, with TRBD2 matching over 9 bases. The germline gives CDR1 SGHRS, CDR2 YFSETQ. CDR3 length equals 17 residues. Unmatched junction bases numbered 12, after V lost 3 bases and J lost 2 bases. This CDR3 reads CASSSTQAGGGAYEQYF. In DNA, the CDR3 is TGCGCCAGCAGCTCAACACAAGCGGGGGGAGGCGCCTACGAGCAGTACTTC.

V usage is TRBV5-4 and J usage is TRBJ2-7, with unresolved D. The germline gives CDR1 SGHNT, CDR2 YYREEE (reference sequence). V gave up 0 bases and J gave up 0 bases, with 10 bases separating them. This CDR3 is 15 amino acids long. Here the CDR3 DNA reads TGTGCCAGCAGCTTGGTTGCAGCGAGCTCCTACGAGCAGTACTTC. It yields the protein CASSLVAASSYEQYF.

V is TRBV11-2 and J is TRBJ2-7; D unclear. The CDR3 loop spans 11 amino acids. V was cut by 4 bases and J by 2 bases, with 3 bases left in between. Looked up from germline, CDR1 is SGHAT and CDR2 is FQNNGV. CDR3 nucleotide sequence: TGTGCCAGCAGCTCAACCTACGAGCAGTACTTC. As protein: CASSSTYEQYF.

The gene calls are TRBV10-1 and TRBJ2-6; no definite D call. The CDR3 totals 19 residues. V was pared by 5 bases and J by 5 bases, with 25 bases between. Germline V CDR1 and CDR2: WNHNN, SYGVQD (reference sequence). In DNA, the CDR3 is TGCGCCAGCAGTCAAAATCAAAGATCGCACAAAGGTCGGGCCAACGTCCTGACTTTC. Its translation is CASSQNQRSHKGRANVLTF.

The chain couples TRBV7-9 to TRBJ1-2; a weak D match, TRBD1 (6 bases). Trimming stripped 1 base from V and 8 bases from J, with 14 bases between. CDR3 length equals 14 residues. Germline V gene data show CDR1 as SEHNR and CDR2 as FQNEAQ (reference sequence). The CDR3 sequence is CASSLVARTEGYTF. In DNA form, the CDR3 reads TGTGCCAGCAGCTTAGTAGCCCGGACAGAGGGCTACACCTTC.

The chain couples TRBV5-4 to TRBJ2-3; TRBD1 might be the D (5 bases). The CDR3 spans 14 residues. V gave up 4 bases and J gave up 8 bases, with 17 bases separating them. Germline V gene sequence: CDR1 SGHNT, CDR2 YYREEE (reference sequence). The CDR3 region is CASSLPPDRTTQYF. The CDR3 nucleotides read TGTGCCAGCAGCCTCCCTCCTGACAGAACTACGCAGTATTTT.

The V call is TRBV5-1, the J call TRBJ1-4; 11 bases fit TRBD1. The CDR3 spans 16 residues. From germline, CDR1 is SGHRS and CDR2 YFSETQ. V shed 4 bases, J shed 7 bases, and the junction held 9 bases outside the gene matches. CDR3 sequence reads: CASSPIADRGREKLFF. In DNA, the CDR3 is TGCGCCAGCAGCCCCATCGCGGACAGGGGGCGTGAAAAACTGTTTTTT.

The chain uses TRBV29-1 and TRBJ2-7; 7 bases align to TRBD1. The CDR3 loop spans 15 amino acids. The trim removed 0 bases at V and 6 bases at J, leaving 11 bases unmatched. Looked up from germline, CDR1 is SQVTM and CDR2 is ANQGSEA. CDR3 DNA sequence: TGCAGCGTTGAAGATCTGGGACAGAACCCCAGCGAGCAGTACTTC. This codes for CSVEDLGQNPSEQYF.

The chain couples TRBV9 to TRBJ2-1; D gene ambiguous. CDR3 length equals 12 residues. Germline V gene lookup returns CDR1 SGDLS and CDR2 YYNGEE. Trimming shortened V by 3 bases and J by 2 bases, and 3 bases separated the two germline ends. The DNA for the CDR3 is TGTGCCAGCAGCGGGGCCTACAATGAGCAGTTCTTC. This codes for CASSGAYNEQFF.

The chain links TRBV12-5 to TRBJ1-2; a weak D match, TRBD1 (6 bases). Trimming cost V 1 base and J 5 bases, with 14 bases left between them. The CDR3 length is 15 residues. Germline CDR1 reads LGHNT; CDR2 reads FRNRAP. CDR3 DNA: TGTGCTAGTGGTTTGGCAGGGGCGCGGGCATATGGCTACACCTTC. Protein: CASGLAGARAYGYTF.